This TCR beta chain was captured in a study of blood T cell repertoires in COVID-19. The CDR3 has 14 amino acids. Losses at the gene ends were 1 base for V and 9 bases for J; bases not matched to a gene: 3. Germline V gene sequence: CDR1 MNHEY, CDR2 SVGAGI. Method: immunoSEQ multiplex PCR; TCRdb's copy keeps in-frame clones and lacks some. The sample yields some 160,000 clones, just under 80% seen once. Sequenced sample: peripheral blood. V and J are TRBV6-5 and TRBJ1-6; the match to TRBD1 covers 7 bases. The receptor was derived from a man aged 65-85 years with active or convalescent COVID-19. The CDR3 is CASSYWDRSSPLHF. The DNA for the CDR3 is TGTGCCAGCAGTTACTGGGACAGATCTTCACCCCTCCACTTT.